These 8 T cell receptor beta chains came from one sample sequenced in a study of beta chain features in type 1 diabetes. What was sequenced were expressed TCRB transcripts, since all of the isolated RNA had been reverse transcribed. Profiled with immunoSEQ multiplex PCR; TCRdb holds only in-frame clones, not every one. In the table there are about 350,000 clones, roughly 21% of which are singletons. The sequenced sample was naive CD4+ T cells from blood. Receptor source: a woman between 18 and 29 years old in good health.

This chain joins TRBV25-1 and TRBJ1-5, with 7 nucleotides matching TRBD1. The germline CDR1 and CDR2 sequences are MGHDK and SYGVNS. The CDR3 totals 13 residues. Losses at the gene ends were 5 bases for V and 7 bases for J; bases not matched to a gene: 5. The CDR3 coding sequence is TGTGCCAGCAGTAGCAGGGGGGACCAGCCCCAGCATTTT. It specifies CASSSRGDQPQHF.

V gene TRBV4-2 combines with J gene TRBJ2-5; D gene unclear. The V and J ends lost 0 bases and 2 bases respectively, with 7 bases between them. CDR3 length equals 14 residues. Germline V CDR1 and CDR2: LGHNA, YNFKEQ. The CDR3 reads CASSQESTQETQYF. DNA of the CDR3: TGTGCCAGCAGCCAAGAATCTACTCAAGAGACCCAGTACTTC.

This clone was seen a handful of times. The genes are TRBV27 and TRBJ2-1; a possible D gene is TRBD1 (5 bases). The V and J ends lost 6 bases and 3 bases respectively, with 12 bases between them. CDR1 is MNHEY, CDR2 SMNVEV, per germline (reference sequence). The CDR3 loop spans 14 amino acids. CDR3 residues: CASSLWGNYNEQFF. CDR3 nucleotide sequence: TGTGCCAGCAGCCTCTGGGGCAACTACAATGAGCAGTTCTTC.

This sequence joins TRBV5-1 and TRBJ2-3; 7 positions agree with TRBD1. Germline assignment: CDR1 SGHRS and CDR2 YFSETQ. The CDR3 is 15 amino acids. V shed 3 bases and J 0 bases; nucleotides not matched to a gene: 4. CDR3 amino acids: CASSWGTVSTDTQYF. The CDR3 DNA follows: TGCGCCAGCAGCTGGGGGACAGTTAGCACAGATACGCAGTATTTT.

The rearrangement links TRBV6-1 to TRBJ2-7; 14 bases are a match to TRBD2. The CDR3 has 15 residues. The J segment lost 0 bases and the V segment lost 6 bases, leaving 1 base of the junction unmatched. From germline, CDR1 is MNHNS and CDR2 SASEGT. In nucleotides, the CDR3 is TGTGCCAGCAGCGGGACTAGCGGGAGCTCCTACGAGCAGTACTTC. Its translation is CASSGTSGSSYEQYF.

The rearrangement joins TRBV25-1 to TRBJ2-3; D not resolved. The CDR3 is made up of 15 amino acids. CDR1 is MGHDK, CDR2 SYGVNS, per germline. Trimming pared 3 bases from V and 0 bases from J, leaving 10 bases between. CDR3 DNA: TGTGCCAGCAGTGACCCCCACGGGAGCACAGATACGCAGTATTTT. This sequence encodes CASSDPHGSTDTQYF.

In its sample, this clone was seen a few times. The chain combines TRBV19 with TRBJ2-7; TRBD2 agrees at 8 bases. The ends lost 5 bases at V and 0 bases at J; junction bases unmatched: 6. Per the germline V gene, CDR1 is LNHDA and CDR2 is SQIVND (reference sequence). The CDR3 consists of 15 residues. The CDR3 DNA sequence: TGTGCCAGTAGTCTTACGAGCGGGAGCTCCTACGAGCAGTACTTC. This codes for CASSLTSGSSYEQYF.

In this sample, this clone turned up a few times. The V and J genes are TRBV5-1 and TRBJ2-1; D is possibly TRBD1 (6 bases). V lost 6 bases and J lost 4, with 20 bases in between. This CDR3 is built from 16 residues. Germline V lookup: CDR1 SGHRS, CDR2 YFSETQ. The CDR3 protein is CASTLGAGWGYNEQFF. The CDR3 nucleotides are TGCGCCAGCACTCTGGGGGCCGGATGGGGATACAATGAGCAGTTCTTC. Filled out from reference TRBV5-1 and TRBJ2-1, the complete variable domain reads KAGVTQTPRYLIKTRGQQVTLSCSPISGHRSVSWYQQTPGQGLQFLFEYFSETQRNKGNFPGRFSGRQFSNSRSEMNVSTLELGDSALYLCASTLGAGWGYNEQFFGPGTRLTVL.